The source of this TCR beta chain is a study of OX40 agonist ivuxolimab in advanced cancers. Looking at the study overall: Three individuals attained partial responses, comprising one hepatocellular carcinoma case and two cutaneous melanoma cases.

V was clipped by 1 base and J by 3 bases; unmatched bases: 5. Germline V gene sequence: CDR1 SEHNR, CDR2 FQNEAQ (reference sequence). The CDR3 spans 15 residues. Assay used: immunoSEQ multiplex PCR; TCRdb lists only in-frame clones, some missing. Found here are about 77,000 clones, around nine tenths of them singletons; the top ten hold more than 4%. In the case of this clone: The antigen remains unidentified.

Study results and limitations: In general, CD8+ T cells held more expanded clones than CD4+ did, on average.

The specimen comprised CD4+ or CD8+ T cells sorted from blood, sampled in a trial of the OX40 agonist ivuxolimab. The receptor comes from an adult with an advanced solid tumor such as melanoma, head and neck, liver or kidney cancer. The genes are TRBV7-9 and TRBJ2-5, with 7 bases that match TRBD1. For the CDR3, the DNA is TGTGCCAGCAGCTTAGGTGGGACAGTAAAAGAGACCCAGTACTTC. It codes for CASSLGGTVKETQYF.